Sequencing of this T cell receptor beta chain was carried out in a study of blood T cells in healthy people across ages. Study-level results: Long-lived and aged donors differed, with more naive CD4+ cells and higher diversity in the long-lived.

Remarks on this clonotype: Its specificity is not known.

A second about 7 to 12 cycle PCR used barcoded and J-beta primers. TCRdb ran MiXCR on the 5' RACE reads and lists one entry per CDR3 protein. The profile shows over 600,000 distinct CDR3 sequences, around 50% of them singletons. Each donor was a healthy Caucasian individual from Russia, aged roughly 6 to 95. Total RNA extracted from each sample amounted to at least 6 micrograms. The CDR3 is made up of 14 amino acids. Germline V gene data show CDR1 as SGHRS and CDR2 as YFSETQ. V lost 4 bases and J lost 13, with 18 bases in between. V and J are TRBV5-1 and TRBJ1-6; TRBD1 might be the D (5 bases). This sequence was found in an elderly man in good health. The sample comprised blood. The CDR3 bases are TGCGCCAGCAGCCGTCCAGGACACGGTAACCCCCTCCACTTT. The encoded protein is CASSRPGHGNPLHF.